The 18 T cell receptor beta chains given below trace back to one sample, sequenced in a study of cytomegalovirus exposure and HLA in healthy donors. Clones were sequenced by immunoSEQ multiplex PCR, and TCRdb holds only the in-frame ones, with some missing. The profile shows under 250,000 clones, over 65% of them singletons. The specimen was PBMCs. These receptors were collected from a woman aged 18-29 years in good health and CMV-seronegative.

This chain connects TRBV2 to TRBJ1-2, with TRBD1 matching 8 bases. Unmatched junction bases numbered 2, after V lost 1 base and J lost 4 bases. There are 14 residues in the CDR3. Germline loops: CDR1 SNHLY, CDR2 FYNNEI. In DNA, the CDR3 is TGTGCCAGCAGTGAAGGTACAGGGGGCTATGGCTACACCTTC. Its protein is CASSEGTGGYGYTF.

The V gene is TRBV2, the J gene TRBJ2-5; no definite D call. V lost 7 bases and J 2 bases, leaving 17 bases between the germline ends. This CDR3 is built from 15 residues. Germline V gene sequence: CDR1 SNHLY, CDR2 FYNNEI. CDR3 residues: CASIRSVGSQETQYF. DNA for the CDR3: TGTGCCAGCATCCGCTCCGTAGGCAGTCAAGAGACCCAGTACTTC.

The chain is built from TRBV15 and TRBJ1-5; D unresolved. Deletions cut 5 bases from V and 4 bases from J, with 9 bases between. Germline V gives CDR1 LNHNV, CDR2 YYDKDF (reference sequence). This CDR3 has 13 residues. CDR3 sequence reads: CATSPTLNQPQHF. For the CDR3, the DNA is TGTGCCACCAGCCCTACACTTAATCAGCCCCAGCATTTT.

This clone was seen just once. V gene TRBV6-5 combines with J gene TRBJ1-3, with D possibly TRBD1 on 6 matching bases. The CDR3 is 15 residues long. Trimming left V 2 bases short and J 0 bases short, with 8 bases between. Germline loops: CDR1 MNHEY, CDR2 SVGAGI. For the CDR3, the DNA is TGTGCCAGCAGTTACAAGGGGGGCTCTGGAAACACCATATATTTT. Translation gives CASSYKGGSGNTIYF.

This clone was seen a handful of times. The V gene is TRBV25-1, the J gene TRBJ1-2; no definite D call. V dropped 4 bases and J dropped 4 bases, with 13 bases sitting between them. Germline CDR1 and CDR2: MGHDK and SYGVNS. The CDR3 loop spans 14 amino acids. Here the CDR3 reads CASSGTPRSYGYTF. The CDR3 DNA sequence: TGTGCCAGCAGTGGGACCCCTCGCTCCTATGGCTACACCTTC.

This sequence joins TRBV28 and TRBJ1-5; the match to TRBD1 covers 10 bases. Germline V gene lookup returns CDR1 MDHEN and CDR2 SYDVKM. The J segment lost 9 bases and the V segment lost 6 bases, leaving 8 bases of the junction unmatched. The CDR3 is made up of 14 amino acids. The CDR3 DNA follows: TGTGCCAGCAGCACGGGACAGGGGCTGGGGCCCCAGCATTTT. Translated: CASSTGQGLGPQHF.

The CDR3 protein is CASSVSAGGDQGTQYF. Here the CDR3 DNA reads TGTGCCAGCAGTGTATCGGCAGGGGGGGATCAAGGTACGCAGTATTTT. The chain employs TRBV6-4 and TRBJ2-3; D is possibly TRBD1 or TRBD2 (7 bases each). Per germline, CDR1 MRHNA and CDR2 SNTAGT. This CDR3 is 16 amino acids long. Trimming left V 4 bases short and J 8 bases short, with 22 bases between.

This clone showed up just a few times. The chain uses TRBV2 and TRBJ1-2; D not certain. V was clipped by 3 bases and J by 3 bases, with 5 bases between them. This CDR3 has 12 residues. Germline V gene sequence: CDR1 SNHLY, CDR2 FYNNEI. CDR3 coding DNA: TGTGCCAGCAGTGAGGAGTACTATGGCTACACCTTC. It yields the protein CASSEEYYGYTF.

The chain employs TRBV19 and TRBJ1-1, with a weak D call TRBD1 (6 bases). The CDR3 spans 14 residues. CDR1 and CDR2 from the germline V gene are LNHDA and SQIVND (reference sequence). Trimming cost V 5 bases and J 0 bases, with 10 bases left between them. CDR3 protein: CASSAGQLNTEAFF. In nucleotides, the CDR3 is TGTGCCAGTAGTGCCGGACAGCTGAACACTGAAGCTTTCTTT.

J is TRBJ2-3 and V is TRBV2; TRBD2 aligns across 7 bases. This CDR3 is built from 15 residues. Germline CDR1 reads SNHLY; CDR2 reads FYNNEI. V gave up 1 base and J gave up 3 bases; unmatched junction bases: 4. Here the CDR3 DNA reads TGTGCCAGCAGTGAAGGGCTAGCGGATACAGATACGCAGTATTTT. Protein product: CASSEGLADTDTQYF. The full variable domain, with the rest looked up from reference TRBV2 and TRBJ2-3, is EPEVTQTPSHQVTQMGQEVILRCVPISNHLYFYWYRQILGQKVEFLVSFYNNEISEKSEIFDDQFSVERPDGSNFTLKIRSTKLEDSAMYFCASSEGLADTDTQYFGPGTRLTVL.

V gene TRBV5-6 combines with J gene TRBJ2-2; no clear D gene. This CDR3 contains 14 residues. V was pared by 2 bases and J by 3 bases, with 8 bases between. CDR1 is SGHDT, CDR2 YYEEEE, per germline. In nucleotides, the CDR3 is TGTGCCAGCAGCTTTCGACGGGACACCGGGGAGCTGTTTTTT. It translates to CASSFRRDTGELFF.

The rearrangement links TRBV7-2 to TRBJ2-7; D not resolved. The germline CDR1 and CDR2 sequences are SGHTA and FQGNSA. The V gene lost 6 bases and the J gene lost 3 bases, with 12 bases spanning the gap. The CDR3 consists of 13 residues. The CDR3 coding sequence is TGTGCCAGCAGTATGGCCGGCGGCTACGAGCAGTACTTC. Translating gives CASSMAGGYEQYF.

The chain joins TRBV30 to TRBJ1-1; D ambiguous. The CDR3 length is 13 residues. The ends were cut back, 8 bases at V and 11 bases at J, with 24 bases in the middle. The germline CDR1 and CDR2 sequences are GTSNPN and SVGIG (reference sequence). CDR3 bases: TGTGCCACGACCGGGTCCATCCTGCAGGTTGCTTTCTTT. It translates to CATTGSILQVAFF.

This clone has only a few counts. This chain links TRBV2 with TRBJ2-1, with 8 bases that match TRBD1. The CDR3 length is 17 residues. V trimming: 0 bases; J trimming: 3 bases; junction bases outside the gene matches: 7. Germline-derived CDR1 and CDR2 are SNHLY and FYNNEI. The CDR3 loop is CASSEARAGGGYNEQFF. CDR3 nucleotides: TGTGCCAGCAGTGAAGCGCGGGCAGGGGGCGGCTACAATGAGCAGTTCTTC.

The genes are TRBV11-2 and TRBJ2-1; the D gene is possibly TRBD1 (6 bases). CDR1 is SGHAT, CDR2 FQNNGV, per germline. The CDR3 is 15 residues long. Trimming pared 2 bases from V and 0 bases from J, leaving 8 bases between. CDR3 DNA: TGTGCCAGCAGCTTAAGGACAGCCTCCTACAATGAGCAGTTCTTC. This codes for CASSLRTASYNEQFF.

The CDR3 region is CASSPAGTEIPKLFF. The CDR3 bases are TGTGCCAGCAGCCCCGCCGGGACAGAAATCCCGAAACTGTTTTTT. The rearrangement joins TRBV9 to TRBJ1-4; 7 bases agree with TRBD1. Trimming cost V 4 bases and J 11 bases; bases outside gene matches: 14. In germline, CDR1 is SGDLS, CDR2 YYNGEE. CDR3 length: 15 residues.

The chain recombines TRBV7-2 with TRBJ2-7; D is unclear. CDR1 SGHTA and CDR2 FQGNSA come from the germline V gene. This CDR3 is built from 15 residues. V dropped 5 bases and J dropped 2 bases, with 16 bases sitting between them. The CDR3 DNA follows: TGTGCCAGCAGCCGATCAACAGCCCGAACCTACGAGCAGTACTTC. This sequence encodes CASSRSTARTYEQYF.

J is TRBJ2-3 and V is TRBV7-6; the match to TRBD1 covers 8 bases. The CDR3 is 14 residues long. In germline, CDR1 is SGHVS, CDR2 FNYEAQ. V trimming: 4 bases; J trimming: 1 base; junction bases outside the gene matches: 1. CDR3 loop: CASSSDRGTDTQYF. The CDR3 DNA follows: TGTGCCAGCAGCTCGGACAGGGGCACAGATACGCAGTATTTT.